A selection of T cell receptor beta chains follows, all from one sample in a study of shared clonotypes between healthy human individuals. Data came from immunoSEQ multiplex PCR; TCRdb stores just in-frame clones and leaves some out. The repertoire holds 300,000 to 400,000 clones, around 86% seen once, with roughly 16% in the top ten. The sequenced sample consisted of memory CD8+ T cells sorted from blood. The receptor set was obtained from a young man in good health. The CDR3 runs from the conserved cysteine through the conserved F or W. Each record gives: J gene, D gene, clone size, V gene, CDR3 protein, CDR3 DNA. The D gene is left open where the match is weak. Size is stated for part of the rows, as once, few or many counts, or as a class when the clone is expanded.

TRBJ2-2,NA,NA,TRBV4-3,CASSQGLRITGELFF,TGCGCCAGCAGCCAAGGACTAAGAATCACCGGGGAGCTGTTTTTT
TRBJ2-1,TRBD2,NA,TRBV19,CASSIPLPGLAGVVLWPLINEQFF,TGTGCCAGTAGTATACCCCTTCCGGGACTAGCGGGAGTGGTCTTATGGCCCCTGATCAATGAGCAGTTCTTC
TRBJ2-1,TRBD2,many,TRBV6-1,CASSEIAGADEQFF,TGTGCCAGCAGTGAAATAGCGGGGGCAGATGAGCAGTTCTTC
TRBJ2-4,TRBD1,NA,TRBV7-2,CASSLVVRGLQSAKNIQYF,TGTGCCAGCAGCTTAGTTGTCAGGGGGCTGCAATCAGCCAAAAACATTCAGTACTTC
TRBJ2-5,NA,NA,TRBV7-2,CASSSVLDPKETQYF,TGTGCCAGCAGCTCGGTACTAGATCCAAAAGAGACCCAGTACTTC
TRBJ2-7,NA,once,TRBV28,CASSLLPVYEQYF,TGTGCCAGCAGTTTATTGCCAGTCTACGAGCAGTACTTC
TRBJ2-1,TRBD2,NA,TRBV12-5,CASGAGTSDNEQFF,TGTGCTAGTGGGGCCGGGACTAGCGACAATGAGCAGTTCTTC
TRBJ2-7,NA,NA,TRBV7-9,CASSLALDGYEQYF,TGTGCCAGCAGCTTAGCTTTGGACGGCTACGAGCAGTACTTC
TRBJ1-2,NA,NA,TRBV10-2,CASSERGGGGYTF,TGCGCCAGCAGTGAAAGGGGGGGAGGCGGCTACACCTTC
TRBJ1-2,TRBD1,NA,TRBV13,CASSQRTGDGYTF,TGTGCCAGCAGCCAAAGGACAGGGGATGGCTACACCTTC
TRBJ1-1,NA,NA,TRBV9,CASSVEVLNTEAFF,TGTGCCAGCAGCGTAGAGGTCCTGAACACTGAAGCTTTCTTT
TRBJ2-1,TRBD2,once,TRBV7-9,CASSSPLDRRGDEQFF,TGTGCCAGCAGCAGCCCACTAGACCGCCGGGGGGATGAGCAGTTCTTC
TRBJ1-2,NA,NA,TRBV21-1,CASSEGTGRYGYTF,TGTGCCAGCAGCGAAGGGACGGGTCGCTATGGCTACACCTTC
TRBJ1-1,NA,NA,TRBV4-3,CASSHYRSGGTEAFF,TGCGCCAGCAGCCATTACAGGTCAGGAGGGACTGAAGCTTTCTTT
TRBJ2-3,NA,NA,TRBV13,CASNRRTDRTDTQYF,TGTGCCAGCAACCGGCGTACGGACCGCACAGATACGCAGTATTTT
TRBJ2-3,NA,NA,TRBV25-1,CASKLGLTDTQYF,TGTGCCAGCAAACTAGGGCTCACAGATACGCAGTATTTT
TRBJ2-7,NA,NA,TRBV19,CASSIIYLAVGTYEQYF,TGTGCCAGTAGTATAATTTACCTGGCGGTGGGGACCTACGAGCAGTACTTC
TRBJ2-7,NA,NA,TRBV13,CASSLSGEPHEQYF,TGTGCCAGCAGCTTATCGGGGGAACCACACGAGCAGTACTTC
TRBJ2-1,TRBD2,few,TRBV5-1,CASKAGVSSYNEQFF,TGCGCCAGCAAGGCGGGGGTGAGCTCCTACAATGAGCAGTTCTTC
TRBJ2-7,NA,NA,TRBV19,CASSSTSSPYEQYF,TGTGCCAGTAGTTCCACTAGCAGCCCCTACGAGCAGTACTTC
TRBJ1-2,NA,NA,TRBV6-1,CASRGTYSDYGYTF,TGTGCCAGCAGGGGGACATACAGTGACTATGGCTACACCTTC
TRBJ2-7,TRBD2,NA,TRBV7-8,CASSLGPPAGGSYEQYF,TGTGCCAGCAGCTTAGGCCCCCCGGCGGGGGGCTCCTACGAGCAGTACTTC
TRBJ2-7,TRBD1,NA,TRBV2,CASMPGQGMNEQYF,TGTGCCAGCATGCCGGGACAGGGTATGAACGAGCAGTACTTC
TRBJ1-5,NA,many,TRBV11-3,CASIPNRSLQPQHF,TGTGCCAGCATCCCTAACAGGAGTTTGCAGCCCCAGCATTTT
TRBJ1-5,TRBD1,NA,TRBV19,CASSIVPGGRQPQHF,TGTGCCAGTAGTATAGTTCCAGGGGGCCGACAGCCCCAGCATTTT
TRBJ2-7,NA,NA,TRBV28,CASSYSGLLSYEQYF,TGTGCCAGCAGTTATTCGGGGTTGCTGAGCTACGAGCAGTACTTC
TRBJ2-5,NA,NA,TRBV12-5,CASGLVPPVGRAETQYF,TGTGCTAGTGGTTTGGTACCCCCGGTGGGGCGGGCAGAGACCCAGTACTTC
TRBJ2-7,NA,NA,TRBV28,CASSSGTIPYEQYF,TGTGCCAGCAGCTCCGGGACAATCCCCTACGAGCAGTACTTC
TRBJ2-1,NA,few,TRBV6-1,CASSEVRGGYNEQFF,TGTGCCAGCAGTGAAGTAAGGGGTGGGTACAATGAGCAGTTCTTC
TRBJ2-7,TRBD2,NA,TRBV6-5,CASSYSGERGGYEQYF,TGTGCCAGCAGTTACTCCGGCGAGCGGGGTGGGTACGAGCAGTACTTC
TRBJ2-1,TRBD1,NA,TRBV4-1,CASSLGQGGNEQFF,TGCGCCAGCAGCCTAGGACAGGGGGGCAATGAGCAGTTCTTC
TRBJ2-1,TRBD2,NA,TRBV9,CASSPTGLPYNEQFF,TGTGCCAGCAGCCCTACGGGACTACCCTACAATGAGCAGTTCTTC
TRBJ1-2,TRBD1,NA,TRBV27,CASSRDSHYGYTF,TGTGCCAGCAGTCGGGACAGCCACTATGGCTACACCTTC
TRBJ1-2,TRBD1,once,TRBV29-1,CSVEDWGGQKTSSYGYTF,TGCAGCGTTGAAGACTGGGGGGGACAGAAAACCTCTAGCTATGGCTACACCTTC
TRBJ2-3,TRBD2,NA,TRBV4-1,CATRTSGSTDTQYF,TGCGCCACCCGGACTAGCGGGAGTACAGATACGCAGTATTTT
TRBJ1-1,TRBD1,NA,TRBV6-1,CASSEAAGTGTEAFF,TGTGCCAGCAGTGAAGCGGCGGGGACAGGTACTGAAGCTTTCTTT
TRBJ2-7,NA,NA,TRBV6-5,CASSSPPIPDLYEQYF,TGTGCCAGCAGTTCCCCACCTATCCCGGATCTCTACGAGCAGTACTTC
TRBJ2-7,TRBD1,NA,TRBV5-1,CASSWGQNYEQYF,TGCGCCAGCAGCTGGGGACAGAACTACGAGCAGTACTTC
TRBJ2-3,TRBD2,NA,TRBV10-3,CAISMGLAGEVGTDTQYF,TGTGCCATCAGTATGGGACTAGCGGGAGAAGTGGGCACAGATACGCAGTATTTT
TRBJ2-7,NA,NA,TRBV4-1,CASSQGTDTYEQYF,TGCGCCAGCAGCCAAGGGACGGACACCTACGAGCAGTACTTC
TRBJ2-1,NA,NA,TRBV5-6,CASSLEAATYNEQFF,TGTGCCAGCAGCTTGGAGGCGGCCACCTACAATGAGCAGTTCTTC
TRBJ1-1,NA,few,TRBV5-6,CASSLGGNTEAFF,TGTGCCAGCAGCTTGGGAGGGAACACTGAAGCTTTCTTT
TRBJ2-4,TRBD1,NA,TRBV5-6,CAPRDRAGWEPAKNIQYF,TGTGCCCCAAGGGACAGGGCGGGGTGGGAGCCGGCCAAAAACATTCAGTACTTC
TRBJ2-5,NA,NA,TRBV2,CASRGWAEETQYF,TGTGCCAGCAGGGGCTGGGCGGAAGAGACCCAGTACTTC
TRBJ2-7,TRBD2,once,TRBV5-8,CASSSGGSGTSDEQYF,TGTGCCAGCAGCTCAGGAGGTAGCGGGACTTCGGACGAGCAGTACTTC
TRBJ1-2,NA,NA,TRBV2,CASSEGAGSIYGYTF,TGTGCCAGCAGTGAAGGCGCAGGGTCGATCTATGGCTACACCTTC
TRBJ1-2,TRBD1,NA,TRBV9,CASSSTGTASTSGYTF,TGTGCCAGCAGCTCCACCGGGACAGCTTCCACCAGTGGCTACACCTTC
TRBJ2-1,NA,many,TRBV27,CASRLSAGTKGEQFF,TGTGCCAGCAGACTCTCGGCGGGGACGAAGGGTGAGCAGTTCTTC
TRBJ2-5,NA,NA,TRBV5-1,CASSSDHPQETQYF,TGCGCCAGCAGCTCCGACCATCCCCAAGAGACCCAGTACTTC
TRBJ2-7,TRBD1,NA,TRBV12-5,CASGLAGTGTDEQYF,TGTGCTAGTGGTTTGGCCGGGACAGGGACCGACGAGCAGTACTTC
TRBJ2-7,NA,NA,TRBV10-3,CAISEEVSYEQYF,TGTGCCATCAGTGAGGAGGTCTCCTACGAGCAGTACTTC
TRBJ2-7,TRBD1,once,TRBV19,CASSIGQGFNYEQYF,TGTGCCAGTAGTATCGGACAGGGTTTCAACTACGAGCAGTACTTC
TRBJ1-1,NA,few,TRBV5-1,CASNSSGQYADTEAFF,TGCGCCAGCAACTCCAGCGGTCAATATGCGGACACTGAAGCTTTCTTT
TRBJ1-5,NA,once,TRBV2,CASSDQYRGSASNQPQHF,TGTGCCAGCAGTGACCAATACAGAGGGAGCGCTAGCAATCAGCCCCAGCATTTT
TRBJ2-1,TRBD2,NA,TRBV29-1,CSVELTPREGTQQFF,TGCAGCGTTGAGTTAACCCCTCGGGAGGGTACCCAGCAGTTCTTC
TRBJ2-2,NA,NA,TRBV5-4,CASSYKGGELFF,TGTGCCAGCAGCTACAAGGGCGGGGAGCTGTTTTTT
TRBJ1-2,NA,few,TRBV27,CASRSMEGTNYGYTF,TGTGCCAGCAGGAGCATGGAGGGAACTAACTATGGCTACACCTTC
TRBJ2-3,NA,NA,TRBV7-9,CASSQASDTQYF,TGTGCCAGCAGCCAGGCATCAGATACGCAGTATTTT
TRBJ2-2,TRBD1,NA,TRBV5-1,CASSYGTGVTGELFF,TGCGCCAGCAGCTATGGGACAGGGGTCACCGGGGAGCTGTTTTTT
TRBJ2-7,NA,NA,TRBV30,CAWSAETYEQYF,TGTGCCTGGAGTGCAGAAACCTACGAGCAGTACTTC